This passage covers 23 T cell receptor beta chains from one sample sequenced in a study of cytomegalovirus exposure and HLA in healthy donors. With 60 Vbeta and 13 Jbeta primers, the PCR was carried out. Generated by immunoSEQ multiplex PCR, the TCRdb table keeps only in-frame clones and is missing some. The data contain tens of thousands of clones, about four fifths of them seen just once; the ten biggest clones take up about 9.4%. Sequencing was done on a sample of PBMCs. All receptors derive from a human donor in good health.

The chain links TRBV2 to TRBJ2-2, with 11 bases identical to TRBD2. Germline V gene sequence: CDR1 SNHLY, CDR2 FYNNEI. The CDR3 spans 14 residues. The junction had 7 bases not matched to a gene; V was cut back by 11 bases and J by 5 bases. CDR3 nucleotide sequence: TGTGCCGGTCTAGCGGGAGGAAGTACCGGGGAGCTGTTTTTT. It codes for CAGLAGGSTGELFF.

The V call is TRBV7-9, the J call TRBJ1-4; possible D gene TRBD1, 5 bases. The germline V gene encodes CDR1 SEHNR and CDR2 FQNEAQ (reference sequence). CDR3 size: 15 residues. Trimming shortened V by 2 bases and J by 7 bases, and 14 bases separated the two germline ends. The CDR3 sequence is CASSLKAGSGEKLFF. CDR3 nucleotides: TGTGCCAGCAGCTTAAAGGCAGGGTCGGGTGAAAAACTGTTTTTT.

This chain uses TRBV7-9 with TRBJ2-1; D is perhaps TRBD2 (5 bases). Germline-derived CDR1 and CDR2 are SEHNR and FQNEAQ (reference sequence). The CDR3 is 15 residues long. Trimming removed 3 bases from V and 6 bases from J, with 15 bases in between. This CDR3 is CASSFQRHSGNEQFF. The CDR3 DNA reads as TGTGCCAGCAGCTTCCAGCGGCACTCAGGCAATGAGCAGTTCTTC. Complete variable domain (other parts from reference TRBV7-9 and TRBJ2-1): DTGVSQNPRHKITKRGQNVTFRCDPISEHNRLYWYRQTLGQGPEFLTYFQNEAQLEKSRLLSDRFSAERPKGSFSTLEIQRTEQGDSAMYLCASSFQRHSGNEQFFGPGTRLTVL.

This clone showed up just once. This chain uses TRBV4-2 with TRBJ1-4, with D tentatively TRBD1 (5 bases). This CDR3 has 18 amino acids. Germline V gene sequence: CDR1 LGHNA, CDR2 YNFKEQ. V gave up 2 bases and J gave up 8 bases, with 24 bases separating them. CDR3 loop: CASSQPPLKQVSWEKLFF. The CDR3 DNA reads TGTGCCAGCAGCCAACCTCCCTTGAAACAGGTGTCCTGGGAAAAACTGTTTTTT.

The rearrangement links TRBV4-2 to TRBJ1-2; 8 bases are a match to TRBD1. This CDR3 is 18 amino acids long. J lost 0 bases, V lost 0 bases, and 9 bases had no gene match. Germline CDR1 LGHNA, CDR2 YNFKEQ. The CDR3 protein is CASSQDWAGGKTNYGYTF. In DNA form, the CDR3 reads TGTGCCAGCAGCCAAGATTGGGCAGGGGGCAAGACTAACTATGGCTACACCTTC.

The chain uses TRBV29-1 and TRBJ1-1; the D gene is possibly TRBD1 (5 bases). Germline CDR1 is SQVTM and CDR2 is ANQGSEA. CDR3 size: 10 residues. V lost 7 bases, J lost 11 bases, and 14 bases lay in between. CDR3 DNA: TGCAGCGCTGGGGCCCCAGAGGCTTTCTTT. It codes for CSAGAPEAFF.

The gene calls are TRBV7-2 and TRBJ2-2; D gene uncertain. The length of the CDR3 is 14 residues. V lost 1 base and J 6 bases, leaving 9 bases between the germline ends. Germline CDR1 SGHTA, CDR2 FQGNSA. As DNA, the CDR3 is TGTGCCAGCAGCTTAGGGTCGGTCTCCGGGGAGCTGTTTTTT. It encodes CASSLGSVSGELFF.

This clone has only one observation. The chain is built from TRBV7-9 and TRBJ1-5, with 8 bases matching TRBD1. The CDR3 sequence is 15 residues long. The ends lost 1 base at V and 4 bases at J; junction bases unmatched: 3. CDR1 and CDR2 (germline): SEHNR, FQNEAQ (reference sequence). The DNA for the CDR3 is TGTGCCAGCAGCTTAGGCAGGGGGCAGAATCAGCCCCAGCATTTT. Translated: CASSLGRGQNQPQHF.

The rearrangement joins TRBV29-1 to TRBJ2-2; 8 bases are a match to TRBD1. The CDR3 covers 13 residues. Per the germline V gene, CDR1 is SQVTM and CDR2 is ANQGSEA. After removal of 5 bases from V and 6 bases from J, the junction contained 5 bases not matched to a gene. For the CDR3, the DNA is TGCAGCGTTCTTCGACAGGGGCCCGGGGAGCTGTTTTTT. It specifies CSVLRQGPGELFF.

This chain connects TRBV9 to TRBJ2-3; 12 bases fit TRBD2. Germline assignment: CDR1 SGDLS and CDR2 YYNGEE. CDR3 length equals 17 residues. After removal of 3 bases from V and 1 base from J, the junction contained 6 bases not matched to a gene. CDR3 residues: CASSGLAGGRRTDTQYF. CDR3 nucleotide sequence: TGTGCCAGCAGCGGCCTAGCGGGGGGGCGGCGCACAGATACGCAGTATTTT.

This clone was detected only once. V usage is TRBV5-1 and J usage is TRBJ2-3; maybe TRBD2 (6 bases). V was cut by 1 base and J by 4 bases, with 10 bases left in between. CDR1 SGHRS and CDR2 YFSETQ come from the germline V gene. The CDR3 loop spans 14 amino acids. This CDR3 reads CASSLIRGSDTQYF. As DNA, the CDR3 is TGCGCCAGCAGCTTGATCCGGGGGTCAGATACGCAGTATTTT.

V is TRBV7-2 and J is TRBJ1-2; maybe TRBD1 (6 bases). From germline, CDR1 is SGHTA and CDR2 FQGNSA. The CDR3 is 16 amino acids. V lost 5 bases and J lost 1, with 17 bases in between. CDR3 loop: CASSQPSRGSNYGYTF. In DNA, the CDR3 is TGTGCCAGCAGCCAGCCCAGTAGGGGGAGTAACTATGGCTACACCTTC.

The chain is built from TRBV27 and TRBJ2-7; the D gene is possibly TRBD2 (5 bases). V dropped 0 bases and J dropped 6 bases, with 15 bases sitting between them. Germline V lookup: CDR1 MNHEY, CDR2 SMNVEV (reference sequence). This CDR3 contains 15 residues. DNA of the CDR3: TGTGCCAGCAGTTTATCCATGTCAGGCGGGTCCGAGCAGTACTTC. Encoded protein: CASSLSMSGGSEQYF.

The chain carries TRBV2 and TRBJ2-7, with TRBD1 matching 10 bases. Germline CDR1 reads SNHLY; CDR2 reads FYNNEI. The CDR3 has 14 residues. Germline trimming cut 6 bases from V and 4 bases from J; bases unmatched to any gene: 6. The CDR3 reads CASSETGGGYEQYF. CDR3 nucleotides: TGTGCCAGCAGCGAGACAGGGGGCGGTTACGAGCAGTACTTC.

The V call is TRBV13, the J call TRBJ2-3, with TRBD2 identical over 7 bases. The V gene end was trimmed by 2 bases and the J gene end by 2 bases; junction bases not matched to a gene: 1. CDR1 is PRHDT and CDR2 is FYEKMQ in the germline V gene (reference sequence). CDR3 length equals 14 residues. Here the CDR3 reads CASSLREDTDTQYF. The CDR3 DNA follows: TGTGCCAGCAGCTTACGGGAGGACACAGATACGCAGTATTTT.

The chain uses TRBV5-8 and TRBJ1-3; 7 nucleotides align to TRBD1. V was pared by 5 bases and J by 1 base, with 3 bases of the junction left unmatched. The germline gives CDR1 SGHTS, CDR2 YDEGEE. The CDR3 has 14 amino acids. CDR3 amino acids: CASRGQDSGNTIYF. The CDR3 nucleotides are TGTGCCAGCAGAGGACAGGATTCTGGAAACACCATATATTTT.

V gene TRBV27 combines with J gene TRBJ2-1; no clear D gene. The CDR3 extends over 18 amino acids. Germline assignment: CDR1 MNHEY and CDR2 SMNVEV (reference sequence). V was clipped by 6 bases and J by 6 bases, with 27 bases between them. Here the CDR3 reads CASSRGRGLSNVGNEQFF. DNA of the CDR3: TGTGCCAGCAGCAGAGGCCGCGGCCTTTCCAACGTGGGCAATGAGCAGTTCTTC.

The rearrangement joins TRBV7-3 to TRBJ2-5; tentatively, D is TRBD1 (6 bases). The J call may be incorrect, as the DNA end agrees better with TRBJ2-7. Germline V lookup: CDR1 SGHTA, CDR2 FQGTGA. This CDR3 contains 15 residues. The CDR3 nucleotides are TGTGCCAGCAGCCTGGCACAGGGTTTCACCTACGAGCAGTACTTC. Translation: CASSLAQGFTYEQYF.

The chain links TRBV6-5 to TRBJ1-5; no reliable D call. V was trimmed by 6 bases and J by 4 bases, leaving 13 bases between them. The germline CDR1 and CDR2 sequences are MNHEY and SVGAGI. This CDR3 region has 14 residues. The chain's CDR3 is CASRATRANQPQHF. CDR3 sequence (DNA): TGTGCCAGCAGAGCTACTAGGGCGAATCAGCCCCAGCATTTT.

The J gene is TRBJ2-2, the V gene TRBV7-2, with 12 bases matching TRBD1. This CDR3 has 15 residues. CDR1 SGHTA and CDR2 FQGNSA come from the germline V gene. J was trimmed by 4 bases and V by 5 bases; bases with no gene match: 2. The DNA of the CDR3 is TGTGCCAGCAGCCCGGGACAGGGGGCCACCGGGGAGCTGTTTTTT. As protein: CASSPGQGATGELFF.

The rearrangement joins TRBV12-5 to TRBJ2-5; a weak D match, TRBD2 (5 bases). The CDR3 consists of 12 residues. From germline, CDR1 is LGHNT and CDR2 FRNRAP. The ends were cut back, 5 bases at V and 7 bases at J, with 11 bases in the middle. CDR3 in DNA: TGTGCTAGTGGTATACGTGCGGGGACCCAGTACTTC. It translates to CASGIRAGTQYF.

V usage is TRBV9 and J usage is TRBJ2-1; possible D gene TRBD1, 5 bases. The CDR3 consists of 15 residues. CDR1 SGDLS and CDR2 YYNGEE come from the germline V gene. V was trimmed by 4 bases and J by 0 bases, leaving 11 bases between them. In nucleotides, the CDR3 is TGTGCCAGCAGCCCTACAGGAAACTCCTACAATGAGCAGTTCTTC. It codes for CASSPTGNSYNEQFF.

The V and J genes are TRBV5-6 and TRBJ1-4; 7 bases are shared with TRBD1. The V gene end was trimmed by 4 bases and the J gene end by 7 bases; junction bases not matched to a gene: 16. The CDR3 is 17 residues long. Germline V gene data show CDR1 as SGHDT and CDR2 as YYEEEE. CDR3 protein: CASSPSGTVHGGEKLFF. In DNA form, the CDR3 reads TGTGCCAGCAGCCCCTCCGGGACAGTTCATGGGGGTGAAAAACTGTTTTTT.